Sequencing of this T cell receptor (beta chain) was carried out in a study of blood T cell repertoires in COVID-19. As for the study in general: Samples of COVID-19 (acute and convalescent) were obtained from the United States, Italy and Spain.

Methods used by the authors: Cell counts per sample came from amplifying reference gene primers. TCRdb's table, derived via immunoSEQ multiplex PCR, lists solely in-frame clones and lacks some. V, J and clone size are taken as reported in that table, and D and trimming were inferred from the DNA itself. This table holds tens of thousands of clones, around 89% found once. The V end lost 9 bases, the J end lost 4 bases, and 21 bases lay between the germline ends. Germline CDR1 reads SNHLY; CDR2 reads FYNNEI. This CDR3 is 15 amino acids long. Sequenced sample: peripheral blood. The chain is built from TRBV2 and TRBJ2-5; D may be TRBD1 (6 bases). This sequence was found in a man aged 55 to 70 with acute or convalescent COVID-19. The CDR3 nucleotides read TGTGCCAGAGCAGGGGTGATGGGTTTCGGAGAGACCCAGTACTTC. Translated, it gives CARAGVMGFGETQYF. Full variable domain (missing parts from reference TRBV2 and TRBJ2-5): EPEVTQTPSHQVTQMGQEVILRCVPISNHLYFYWYRQILGQKVEFLVSFYNNEISEKSEIFDDQFSVERPDGSNFTLKIRSTKLEDSAMYFCARAGVMGFGETQYFGPGTRLLVL.